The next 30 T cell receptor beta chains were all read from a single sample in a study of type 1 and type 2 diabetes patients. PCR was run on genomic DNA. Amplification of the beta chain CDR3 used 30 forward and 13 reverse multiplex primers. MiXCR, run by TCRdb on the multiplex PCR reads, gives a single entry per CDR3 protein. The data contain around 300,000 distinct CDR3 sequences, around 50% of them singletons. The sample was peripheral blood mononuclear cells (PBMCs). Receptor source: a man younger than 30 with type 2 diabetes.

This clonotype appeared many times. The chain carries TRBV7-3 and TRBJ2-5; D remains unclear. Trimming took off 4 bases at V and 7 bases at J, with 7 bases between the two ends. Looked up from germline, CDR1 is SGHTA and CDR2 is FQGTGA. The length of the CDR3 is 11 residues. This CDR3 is CASSSSGTQYF. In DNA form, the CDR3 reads TGTGCCAGCAGCTCTAGTGGGACCCAGTACTTC.

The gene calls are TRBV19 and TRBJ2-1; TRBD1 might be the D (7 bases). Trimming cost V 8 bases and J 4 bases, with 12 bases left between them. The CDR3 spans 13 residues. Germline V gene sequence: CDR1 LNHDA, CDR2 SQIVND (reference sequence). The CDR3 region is CASAQGGYNEQFF. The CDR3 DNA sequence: TGTGCCAGTGCCCAGGGGGGTTACAATGAGCAGTTCTTC.

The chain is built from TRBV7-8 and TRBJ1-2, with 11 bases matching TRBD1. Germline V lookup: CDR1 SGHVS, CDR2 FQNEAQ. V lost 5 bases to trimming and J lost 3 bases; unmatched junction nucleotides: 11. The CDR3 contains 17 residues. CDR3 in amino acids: CASSLQSWGQGDYGYTF. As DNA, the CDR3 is TGTGCCAGCAGCCTTCAATCCTGGGGACAGGGGGACTATGGCTACACCTTC.

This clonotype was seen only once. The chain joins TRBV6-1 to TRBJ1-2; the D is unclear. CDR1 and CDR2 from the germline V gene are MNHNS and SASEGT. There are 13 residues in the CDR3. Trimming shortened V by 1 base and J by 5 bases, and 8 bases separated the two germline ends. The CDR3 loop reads CASSEDRDYGYTF. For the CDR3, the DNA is TGTGCCAGCAGTGAAGATAGGGATTATGGCTACACCTTC.

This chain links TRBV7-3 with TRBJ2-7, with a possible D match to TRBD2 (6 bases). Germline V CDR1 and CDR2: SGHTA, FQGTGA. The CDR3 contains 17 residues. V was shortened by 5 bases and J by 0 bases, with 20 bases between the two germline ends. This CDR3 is CASSLKPPGLGSYEQYF. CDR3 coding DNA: TGTGCCAGCAGCCTAAAACCGCCGGGACTGGGCTCCTACGAGCAGTACTTC.

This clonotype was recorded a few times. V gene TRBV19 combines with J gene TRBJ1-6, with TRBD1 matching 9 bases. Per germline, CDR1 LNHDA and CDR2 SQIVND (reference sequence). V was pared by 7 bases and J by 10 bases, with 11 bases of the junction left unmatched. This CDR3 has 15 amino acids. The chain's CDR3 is CASTTEGTGRSPLHF. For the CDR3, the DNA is TGTGCCAGTACCACGGAGGGGACAGGGAGATCACCCCTCCACTTT.

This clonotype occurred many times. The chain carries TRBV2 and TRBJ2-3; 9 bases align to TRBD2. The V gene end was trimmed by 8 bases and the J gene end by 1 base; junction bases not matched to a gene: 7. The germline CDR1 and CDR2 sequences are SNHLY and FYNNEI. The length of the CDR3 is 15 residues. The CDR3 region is CASRGLAGRTDTQYF. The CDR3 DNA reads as TGTGCCAGCCGAGGGCTAGCGGGACGCACAGATACGCAGTATTTT.

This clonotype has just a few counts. In DNA, the CDR3 is TGTGCCAGCAGTGTCGAACTAGCGGGAGTGCAGTTCTTC. It yields the protein CASSVELAGVQFF. This chain connects TRBV2 to TRBJ2-1, with 11 bases lining up with TRBD2. J was trimmed by 12 bases and V by 4 bases; bases with no gene match: 5. The CDR3 is 13 residues long. Germline CDR1 is SNHLY and CDR2 is FYNNEI.

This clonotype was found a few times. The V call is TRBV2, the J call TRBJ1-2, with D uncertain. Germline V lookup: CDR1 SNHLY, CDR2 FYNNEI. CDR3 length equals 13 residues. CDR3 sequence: CGGVGQTNYGYTF. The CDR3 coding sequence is TGTGGCGGGGTAGGCCAAACTAACTATGGCTACACCTTC.

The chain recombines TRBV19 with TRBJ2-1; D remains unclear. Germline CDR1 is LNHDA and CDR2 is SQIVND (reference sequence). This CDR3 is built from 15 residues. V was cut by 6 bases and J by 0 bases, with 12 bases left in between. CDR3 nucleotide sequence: TGTGCCAGTAGCATTTTTAAGAGCTCCTACAATGAGCAGTTCTTC. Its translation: CASSIFKSSYNEQFF. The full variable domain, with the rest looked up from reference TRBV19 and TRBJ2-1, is DGGITQSPKYLFRKEGQNVTLSCEQNLNHDAMYWYRQDPGQGLRLIYYSQIVNDFQKGDIAEGYSVSREKKESFPLTVTSAQKNPTAFYLCASSIFKSSYNEQFFGPGTRLTVL.

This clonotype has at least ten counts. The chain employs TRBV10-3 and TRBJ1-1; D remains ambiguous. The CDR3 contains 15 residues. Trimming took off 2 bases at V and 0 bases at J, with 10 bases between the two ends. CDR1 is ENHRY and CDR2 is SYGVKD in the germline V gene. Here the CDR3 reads CAISEVEPLNTEAFF. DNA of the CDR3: TGTGCCATCAGTGAGGTTGAGCCTTTGAACACTGAAGCTTTCTTT.

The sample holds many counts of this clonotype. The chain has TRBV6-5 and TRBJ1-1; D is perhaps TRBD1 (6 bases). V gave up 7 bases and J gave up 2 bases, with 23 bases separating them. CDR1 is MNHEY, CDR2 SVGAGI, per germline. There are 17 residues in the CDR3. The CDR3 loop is CASIQALAGQLNTEAFF. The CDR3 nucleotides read TGTGCCAGCATTCAGGCCCTCGCAGGACAGTTAAACACTGAAGCTTTCTTT.

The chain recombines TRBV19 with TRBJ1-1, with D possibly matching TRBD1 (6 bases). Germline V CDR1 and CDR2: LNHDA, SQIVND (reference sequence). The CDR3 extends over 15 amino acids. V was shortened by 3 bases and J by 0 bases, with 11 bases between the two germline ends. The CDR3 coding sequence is TGTGCCAGTAGTATCTTAGGGGGGCTGAACACTGAAGCTTTCTTT. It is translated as CASSILGGLNTEAFF.

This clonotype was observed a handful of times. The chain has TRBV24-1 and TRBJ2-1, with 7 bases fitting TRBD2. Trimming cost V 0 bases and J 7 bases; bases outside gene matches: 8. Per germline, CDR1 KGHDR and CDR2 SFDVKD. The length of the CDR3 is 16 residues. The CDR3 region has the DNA TGTGCCACCAGTGATTTGAGGGGAGGGCCGGGAAATGAGCAGTTCTTC. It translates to CATSDLRGGPGNEQFF.

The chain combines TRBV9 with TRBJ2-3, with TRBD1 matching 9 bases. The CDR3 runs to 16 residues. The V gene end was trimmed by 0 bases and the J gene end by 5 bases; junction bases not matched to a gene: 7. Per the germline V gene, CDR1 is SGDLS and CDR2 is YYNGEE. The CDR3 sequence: CASSVAWGQGRDTQYF. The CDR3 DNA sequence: TGTGCCAGCAGCGTAGCTTGGGGACAGGGTAGAGATACGCAGTATTTT.

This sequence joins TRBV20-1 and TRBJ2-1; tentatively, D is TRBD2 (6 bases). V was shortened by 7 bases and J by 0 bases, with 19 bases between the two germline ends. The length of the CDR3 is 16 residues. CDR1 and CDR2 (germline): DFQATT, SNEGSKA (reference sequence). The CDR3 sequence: CSGLSLAGSSYNEQFF. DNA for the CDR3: TGCAGTGGATTATCTCTTGCGGGGAGCTCCTACAATGAGCAGTTCTTC.

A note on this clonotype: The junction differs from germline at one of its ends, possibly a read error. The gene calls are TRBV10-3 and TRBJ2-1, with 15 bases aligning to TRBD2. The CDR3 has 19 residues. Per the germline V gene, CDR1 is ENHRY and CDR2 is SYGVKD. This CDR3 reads CAISESGLAGGPGYSEQFF. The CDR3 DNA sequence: TGTGCCATCAGTGAGTCCGGACTAGCGGGAGGGCCGGGATACAGTGAGCAGTTCTTC.

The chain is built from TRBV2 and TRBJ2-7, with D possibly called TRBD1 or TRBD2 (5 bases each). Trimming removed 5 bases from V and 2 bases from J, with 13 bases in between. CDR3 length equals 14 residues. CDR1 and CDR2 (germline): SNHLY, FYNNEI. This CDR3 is CASSYGTRAYEQYF. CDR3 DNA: TGTGCCAGCAGTTATGGGACCAGAGCCTACGAGCAGTACTTC.

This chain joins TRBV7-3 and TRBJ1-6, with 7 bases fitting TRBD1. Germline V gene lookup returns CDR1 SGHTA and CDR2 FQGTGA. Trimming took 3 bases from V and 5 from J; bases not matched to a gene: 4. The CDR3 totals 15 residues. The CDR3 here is CASSLTGMDNSPLHF. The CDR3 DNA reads TGTGCCAGCAGCTTGACAGGGATGGATAATTCACCCCTCCACTTT.

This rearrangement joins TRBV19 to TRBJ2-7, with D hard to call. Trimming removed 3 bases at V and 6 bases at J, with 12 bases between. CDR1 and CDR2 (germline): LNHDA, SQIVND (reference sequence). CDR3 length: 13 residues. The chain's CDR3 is CASSITSGAEQYF. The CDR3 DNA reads TGTGCCAGTAGTATCACGTCCGGCGCCGAGCAGTACTTC.

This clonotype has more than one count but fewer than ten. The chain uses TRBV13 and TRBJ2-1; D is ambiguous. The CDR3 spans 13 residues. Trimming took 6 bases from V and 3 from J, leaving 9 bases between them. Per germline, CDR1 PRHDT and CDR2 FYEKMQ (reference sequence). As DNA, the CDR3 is TGTGCCAGCAGTCGTAACTACTACAATGAGCAGTTCTTC. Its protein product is CASSRNYYNEQFF.

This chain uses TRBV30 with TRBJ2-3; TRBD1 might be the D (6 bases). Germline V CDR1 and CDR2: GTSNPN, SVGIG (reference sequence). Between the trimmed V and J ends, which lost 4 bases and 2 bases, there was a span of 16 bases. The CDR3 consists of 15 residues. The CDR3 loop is CAWIQRQVSTDTQYF. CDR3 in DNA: TGTGCCTGGATACAAAGACAGGTTTCCACAGATACGCAGTATTTT.

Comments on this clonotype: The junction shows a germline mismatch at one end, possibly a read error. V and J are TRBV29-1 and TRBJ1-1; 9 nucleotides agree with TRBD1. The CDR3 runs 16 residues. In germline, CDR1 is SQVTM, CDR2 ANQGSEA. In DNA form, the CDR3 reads TGCAGCGTGTTTCACAGGGGGCCGAACATGAACACTGGAGCTTTCTTT. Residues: CSVFHRGPNMNTGAFF.

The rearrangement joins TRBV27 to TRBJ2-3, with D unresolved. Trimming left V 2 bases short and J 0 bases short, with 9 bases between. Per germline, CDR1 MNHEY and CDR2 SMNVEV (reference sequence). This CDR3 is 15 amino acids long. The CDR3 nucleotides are TGTGCCAGCAGTTTAGGTCAGACTAGCACAGATACGCAGTATTTT. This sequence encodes CASSLGQTSTDTQYF.

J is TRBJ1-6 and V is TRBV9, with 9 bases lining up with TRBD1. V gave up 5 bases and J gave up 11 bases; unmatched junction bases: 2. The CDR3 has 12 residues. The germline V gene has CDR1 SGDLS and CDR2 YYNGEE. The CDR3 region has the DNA TGTGCCAGCAGTGGGACAGGGACACCCCTCCACTTT. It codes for CASSGTGTPLHF.

CDR3 amino acids: CASRLESYQPQHF. CDR3 nucleotide sequence: TGTGCCAGCAGGCTAGAGAGTTATCAGCCCCAGCATTTT. The chain links TRBV12-3 or TRBV12-4 to TRBJ1-5; no firm D call. The CDR3 contains 13 residues. Trimming stripped 6 bases from V and 5 bases from J, with 11 bases between.

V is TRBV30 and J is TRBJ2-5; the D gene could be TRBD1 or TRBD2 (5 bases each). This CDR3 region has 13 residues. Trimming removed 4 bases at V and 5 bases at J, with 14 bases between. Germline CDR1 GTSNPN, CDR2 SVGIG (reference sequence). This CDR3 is CAWTNSGTETQYF. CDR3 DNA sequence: TGTGCCTGGACAAACTCAGGGACCGAGACCCAGTACTTC.

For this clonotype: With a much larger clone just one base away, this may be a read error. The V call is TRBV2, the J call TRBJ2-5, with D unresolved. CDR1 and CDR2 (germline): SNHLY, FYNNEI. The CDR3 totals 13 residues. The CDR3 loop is CASSGAVSETQNF. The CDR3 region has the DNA TGTGCCAGCAGTGGGGCAGTTTCGGAGACCCAGAACTTC.

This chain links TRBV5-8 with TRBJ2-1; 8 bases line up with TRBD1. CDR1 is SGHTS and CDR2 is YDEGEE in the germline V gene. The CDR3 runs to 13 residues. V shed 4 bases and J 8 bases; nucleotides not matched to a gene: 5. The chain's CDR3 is CASSGDRRYEQFF. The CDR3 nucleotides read TGTGCCAGCAGCGGGGACAGGCGGTATGAGCAGTTCTTC.

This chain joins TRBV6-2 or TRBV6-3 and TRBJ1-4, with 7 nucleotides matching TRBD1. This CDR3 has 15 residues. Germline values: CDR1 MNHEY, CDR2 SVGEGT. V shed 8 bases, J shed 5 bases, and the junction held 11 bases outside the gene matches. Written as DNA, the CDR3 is TGTGCCAGCGCGCGGATGGGACAGAAAAATGAAAAACTGTTTTTT. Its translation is CASARMGQKNEKLFF.